This TCR beta chain was captured by sequencing in a study of blood T cell repertoires in COVID-19. About the study: Acute and convalescent COVID-19 samples came from the United States, Italy and Spain. Sample material is recorded as cDNA or gDNA derived from T cells, B-cell-depleted T cells, or PBMCs.

As processed by the authors: Amplification of reference gene primers was used by the study to estimate nucleated cell counts. TCRdb's copy holds only in-frame clones and misses some; the assay was immunoSEQ multiplex PCR. The DNA gave D and trimming, while V, J and clone size come from that table. Among 370,000 or so clones listed, roughly 77% were seen once. The ends were cut back, 2 bases at V and 6 bases at J, with 23 bases in the middle. Germline lookup yields CDR1 SGHRS and CDR2 YFSETQ. The CDR3 has 17 amino acids. This sequence originates from a human donor with acute or convalescent COVID-19. The donor label of this sample is uncertain. The chain joins TRBV5-1 to TRBJ1-2; D might be TRBD1 (6 bases). The sample was peripheral blood. The CDR3, as DNA: TGCGCCAGCAGCTTCCGACAACAACAGGGTAGGGTGAATGGCTACACCTTC. It is translated as CASSFRQQQGRVNGYTF.